Listed below are T cell receptor beta chains from one sample, sequenced in a study of response to subunit inactivated influenza vaccine. TCRdb reprocessed the RT-PCR reads via MiXCR and lists one record per CDR3 protein. Of more than 450,000 distinct CDR3 sequences in the sample, under 9% are singletons; the top ten hold under 15%. This specimen was PBMCs from blood, taken about 24 months after vaccination. The receptors originated from a man between 50 and 70 years old who received an inactivated influenza vaccine. CDR3s include the opening cysteine and the closing phenylalanine or tryptophan. Fields, in order: D gene, clone size, J gene, V gene, CDR3 protein, CDR3 DNA. The D gene is left open where the match is weak. Rows may omit the clone size; those that give it use once, few, many or a size class.

NA | many | TRBJ1-5 | TRBV5-5 | CASSLEAAGPNQPQHF | TGTGCCAGCAGCTTGGAGGCGGCAGGGCCCAATCAGCCCCAGCATTTT
TRBD2 | many | TRBJ2-3 | TRBV10-3 | CAIRGTSGRKDTQYF | TGTGCCATCAGGGGGACTAGCGGGAGGAAGGATACGCAGTATTTT
NA | NA | TRBJ1-2 | TRBV28 | CASSPIGIGVFGYGYTF | TGTGCCAGCAGTCCAATAGGGATAGGGGTTTTTGGCTATGGCTACACCTTC
NA | few | TRBJ2-3 | TRBV20-1 | CSARDRGYGTRNTDTQYF | TGCAGTGCTAGAGATCGAGGATATGGAACGAGGAACACAGATACGCAGTATTTT
TRBD2 | few | TRBJ2-3 | TRBV12-3/TRBV12-4 | CASSSTSGSGADTQYF | TGTGCCAGCAGTTCAACTAGCGGGAGCGGGGCAGATACGCAGTATTTT
TRBD2 | NA | TRBJ2-5 | TRBV28 | CASNPSGAPSETQYF | TGTGCCAGCAACCCTAGCGGAGCCCCATCCGAGACCCAGTACTTC
TRBD1 | NA | TRBJ1-1 | TRBV4-2 | CASSPQTGGRAFF | TGTGCCAGCAGCCCCCAGACAGGGGGGAGAGCTTTCTTT
NA | many | TRBJ1-1 | TRBV25-1 | CASSEYLRGTEAFF | TGTGCCAGCAGTGAATATCTCAGGGGCACTGAAGCTTTCTTT
NA | NA | TRBJ2-7 | TRBV20-1 | CSGTNRATYEQYF | TGCAGTGGGACTAACAGGGCTACCTACGAGCAGTACTTC
NA | NA | TRBJ1-3 | TRBV10-2 | CASRGGLSGNTIYF | TGCGCCAGCCGCGGGGGTCTCTCTGGAAACACCATATATTTT
TRBD2 | many | TRBJ2-5 | TRBV20-1 | CSAQTSGREETQYF | TGCAGTGCCCAGACTAGCGGGAGGGAAGAGACCCAGTACTTC
TRBD2 | few | TRBJ2-5 | TRBV4-1 | CASSQGFRDGGETQYF | TGCGCCAGCAGCCAAGGTTTCCGAGACGGGGGGGAGACCCAGTACTTC
TRBD1 | many | TRBJ1-3 | TRBV7-6 | CASSPGTGYSGNTIYF | TGTGCCAGCAGCCCAGGGACAGGATACTCTGGAAACACCATATATTTT
NA | few | TRBJ2-5 | TRBV20-1 | CSAQGLVQETQYF | TGCAGTGCTCAAGGACTGGTCCAAGAGACCCAGTACTTC
TRBD1 | few | TRBJ2-2 | TRBV2 | CASSSQGAPGELFF | TGTGCCAGCAGTTCACAGGGGGCGCCCGGGGAGCTGTTTTTT
NA | few | TRBJ1-1 | TRBV7-9 | CASSTTDSFSEAFF | TGTGCCAGCAGTACAACCGACAGCTTTAGTGAAGCTTTCTTT
NA | NA | TRBJ1-4 | TRBV19 | CASSPRQEKLFF | TGTGCCAGTAGTCCTCGCCAGGAAAAACTGTTTTTT
TRBD1 | many | TRBJ2-5 | TRBV5-6 | CASSWDRGETQYF | TGTGCCAGCAGCTGGGACAGGGGCGAGACCCAGTACTTC
TRBD1 | few | TRBJ2-7 | TRBV29-1 | CSVGTDRGYEQYF | TGCAGCGTTGGGACCGACAGGGGGTACGAGCAGTACTTC
NA | few | TRBJ2-2 | TRBV7-6 | CASSPLLGPGELFF | TGTGCCAGCAGCCCCTTGTTGGGACCCGGGGAGCTGTTTTTT
TRBD2 | few | TRBJ2-2 | TRBV15 | CATSRGGGTANTGELFF | TGTGCCACCAGCCGCGGGGGGGGGACAGCGAACACCGGGGAGCTGTTTTTT
TRBD2 | many | TRBJ2-2 | TRBV12-3/TRBV12-4 | CASSMTSGYTGELFF | TGTGCCAGCAGTATGACTAGCGGATACACCGGGGAGCTGTTTTTT
TRBD2 | NA | TRBJ2-3 | TRBV28 | CATTLSGREKDTQYF | TGTGCCACCACGTTATCCGGGAGGGAGAAAGATACGCAGTATTTT
TRBD2 | many | TRBJ2-7 | TRBV12-3/TRBV12-4 | CASSPGLAGPYEQYF | TGTGCCAGCAGTCCGGGACTAGCGGGTCCCTACGAGCAGTACTTC
NA | many | TRBJ2-2 | TRBV7-8 | CASSPPRDTGELFF | TGTGCCAGCAGCCCCCCCCGCGACACCGGGGAGCTGTTTTTT
TRBD1 | many | TRBJ2-2 | TRBV28 | CASTRMGQSTGELFF | TGTGCCAGCACCCGGATGGGACAGAGTACCGGGGAGCTGTTTTTT